Reported below is one T cell receptor (beta chain). These data belong to a study of control samples from healthy donors and cancer patients. Trimming at V came to 7 bases and at J to 2 bases, leaving 7 bases not matched to a gene. The CDR3 loop spans 14 amino acids. From germline, CDR1 is WSHSY and CDR2 SAAADI. Repertoires were generated with immunoSEQ multiplex PCR, while TCRdb's copy carries only in-frame clones and drops some. Here the sample spans around 110,000 clones, roughly nine tenths being singletons. Material: PBMCs. The chain links TRBV10-2 to TRBJ2-7, with 8 bases aligning to TRBD1. This TCR derives from a woman in her forties or fifties with colorectal cancer. CDR3 loop: CASKIGTGTYEQYF. In DNA form, the CDR3 reads TGCGCCAGCAAAATCGGGACAGGAACCTACGAGCAGTACTTC.